This T cell receptor (beta chain) was identified during a study of blood T cell repertoires in COVID-19 (dated by TCRdb to about 2020). The study in broad terms: For ImmuneRACE Cohort 3, a participant was defined as recovered based on two consecutive negative NP/OP PCR tests, clearance by a healthcare professional, or resolution of symptoms. Deeply sampled blood TCRbeta repertoires from subjects exposed to, actively infected with, or recovered from COVID-19 were included in the dataset. Where HLA class I and class II types were available, the types were taken from metadata supplied by the sample provider, not from assay-based typing. Samples covering the acute and convalescent phases of COVID-19 were provided by collaborators in the United States, Italy and Spain. The repertoires were released in a freely available public database intended as a resource for research on the immune response to SARS-CoV-2. Samples came from the ongoing ImmuneRACE study (first 160 participants) plus 1,254 subjects from 6 global collaborators. Sample metadata almost always included a de-identified subject ID, COVID-19 status, age in years and sex. The material from the prospective study consisted of cDNA or gDNA derived from T cells, B-cell-depleted T cells, or PBMCs.

Concerning this clone itself: There is no known antigen for this receptor. It has no much larger one-base neighbor in the sample; base qualities were not kept.

TCRbeta CDR3 regions were amplified from genomic DNA by means of the immunoSEQ Assay, a bias-controlled multiplex PCR. The original pipeline was this. Nucleated cell counts per sample were estimated from amplification of reference gene primers within the assay. Sequence reads were collapsed and filtered to measure the absolute abundance of every unique TCRbeta CDR3 rearrangement. For each sample, productive Simpson clonality was calculated as the square root of Simpson's diversity index across productive rearrangements. TCRdb took over this immuneACCESS table, retaining in-frame rearrangements with V and J assigned. Such tables are incomplete; in checked studies, under half of the missing clones stem from an unresolved V gene, and the remainder is unexplained. V, J and clone size derive from that table, while D and trimming were established from the DNA sequence. The sample data list 250,000 to 350,000 clones, and 88% of these were observed just once. 2% of the sample lies in the top ten.

Study-wide conclusions, independent of this receptor: The amount of clinical and demographic metadata varied by source and participant and was provided uncurated.

Participants in the prospective study were aged roughly 18 to 100 years, lived in 24 United States geographic areas, and enrolled through a virtual design. In the prospective study, participants were assigned to cohorts based on the clinical history participants reported in a screening survey and a study questionnaire. Each participant in the prospective study had whole blood, serum and a nasopharyngeal or oropharyngeal swab collected by mobile phlebotomists. Over a roughly 2-month period, participants in the prospective study had the option of providing additional blood draws and questionnaires. Before DNA extraction, prospective study blood samples were shipped either frozen or at room temperature. Input material: PBMCs or T cells enriched from blood (not recorded which). The source is a woman aged 60-70 years in a cohort exposed to, infected with or recovered from COVID-19 (not recorded which).

For the CDR3, the sequence is CASKLVEGTEAFF. The bases read TGTGCCAGCAAACTAGTGGAGGGGACTGAAGCTTTCTTT. The rearrangement combines TRBV27 with TRBJ1-1; 5 matching bases give a weak D call of TRBD1. The germline V gene (reference sequence) gives CDR1 as MNHEY and CDR2 as SMNVEV. The CDR3 has 13 amino acids, counting the end cysteine and phenylalanine. The only DNA kept is the CDR3, 39 bases in frame from the first base. Cut back by 7 bases and 5 bases, the V and J ends lie 14 bases apart.